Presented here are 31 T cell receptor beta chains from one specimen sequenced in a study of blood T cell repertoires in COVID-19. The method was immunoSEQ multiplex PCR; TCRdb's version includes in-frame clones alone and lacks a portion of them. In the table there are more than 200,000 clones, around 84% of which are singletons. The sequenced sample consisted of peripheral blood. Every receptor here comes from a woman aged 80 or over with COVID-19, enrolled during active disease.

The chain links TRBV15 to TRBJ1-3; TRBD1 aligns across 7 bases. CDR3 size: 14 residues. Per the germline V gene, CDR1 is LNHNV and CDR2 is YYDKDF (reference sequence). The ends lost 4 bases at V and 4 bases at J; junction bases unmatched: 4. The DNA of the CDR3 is TGTGCCACCAGCACAACAGGGGCAGGAAACACCATATATTTT. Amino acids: CATSTTGAGNTIYF.

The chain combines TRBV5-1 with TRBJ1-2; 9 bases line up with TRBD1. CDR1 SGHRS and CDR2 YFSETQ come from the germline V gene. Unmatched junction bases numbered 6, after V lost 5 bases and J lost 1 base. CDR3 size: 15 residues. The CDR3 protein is CASRPGTGINYGYTF. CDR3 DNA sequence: TGCGCCAGCAGACCCGGGACAGGGATTAACTATGGCTACACCTTC.

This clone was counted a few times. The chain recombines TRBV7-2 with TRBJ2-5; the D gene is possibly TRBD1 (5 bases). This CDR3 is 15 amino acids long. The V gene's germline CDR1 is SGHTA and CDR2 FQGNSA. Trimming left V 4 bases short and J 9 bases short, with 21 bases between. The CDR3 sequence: CASSSSSSGPRAQYF. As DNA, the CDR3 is TGTGCCAGCAGCTCCTCTTCCTCAGGGCCCAGGGCCCAGTACTTC.

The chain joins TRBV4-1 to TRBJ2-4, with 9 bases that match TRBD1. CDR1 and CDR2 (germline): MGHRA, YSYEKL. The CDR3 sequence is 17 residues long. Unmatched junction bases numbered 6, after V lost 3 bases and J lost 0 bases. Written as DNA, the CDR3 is TGCGCCAGCAGCCAGAGCCCGGGACAGGGAGCCAAAAACATTCAGTACTTC. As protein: CASSQSPGQGAKNIQYF.

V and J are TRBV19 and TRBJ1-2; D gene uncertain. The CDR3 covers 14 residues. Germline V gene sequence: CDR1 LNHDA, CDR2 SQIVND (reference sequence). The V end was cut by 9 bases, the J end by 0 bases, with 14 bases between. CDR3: CASTPSAPNYGYTF. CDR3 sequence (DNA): TGTGCCAGCACGCCCAGTGCCCCTAACTATGGCTACACCTTC.

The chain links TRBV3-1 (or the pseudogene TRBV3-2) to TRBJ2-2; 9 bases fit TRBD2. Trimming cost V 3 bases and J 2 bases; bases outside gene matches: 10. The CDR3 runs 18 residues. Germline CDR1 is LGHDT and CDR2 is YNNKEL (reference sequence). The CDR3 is CASSHQGTSFGNTGELFF. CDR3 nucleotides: TGTGCCAGCAGCCACCAAGGGACTAGCTTCGGAAACACCGGGGAGCTGTTTTTT.

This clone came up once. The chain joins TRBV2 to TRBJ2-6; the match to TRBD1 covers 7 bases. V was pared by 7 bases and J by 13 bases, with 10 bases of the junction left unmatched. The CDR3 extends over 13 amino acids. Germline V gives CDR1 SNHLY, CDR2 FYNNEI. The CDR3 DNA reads TGTGCCAGCAAGTCAGGGGGAGTACTGGTCCTGACTTTC. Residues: CASKSGGVLVLTF.

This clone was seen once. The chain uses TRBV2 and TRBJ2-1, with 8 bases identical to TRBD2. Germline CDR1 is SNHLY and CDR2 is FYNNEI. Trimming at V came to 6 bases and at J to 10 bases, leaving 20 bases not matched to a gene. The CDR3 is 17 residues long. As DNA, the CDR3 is TGTGCCAGCAGCCCAGCGCGGGGGGCCCCCGAAATTGAAGAGCAGTTCTTC. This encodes CASSPARGAPEIEEQFF. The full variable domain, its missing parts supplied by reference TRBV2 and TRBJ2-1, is EPEVTQTPSHQVTQMGQEVILRCVPISNHLYFYWYRQILGQKVEFLVSFYNNEISEKSEIFDDQFSVERPDGSNFTLKIRSTKLEDSAMYFCASSPARGAPEIEEQFFGPGTRLTVL.

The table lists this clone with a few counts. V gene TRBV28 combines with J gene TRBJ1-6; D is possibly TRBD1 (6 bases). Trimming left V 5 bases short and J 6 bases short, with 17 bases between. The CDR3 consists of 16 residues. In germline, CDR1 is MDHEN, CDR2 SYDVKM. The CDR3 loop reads CASSLLTGTSNSPLHF. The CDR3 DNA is TGTGCCAGCAGTCTACTGACCGGGACAAGTAATTCACCCCTCCACTTT.

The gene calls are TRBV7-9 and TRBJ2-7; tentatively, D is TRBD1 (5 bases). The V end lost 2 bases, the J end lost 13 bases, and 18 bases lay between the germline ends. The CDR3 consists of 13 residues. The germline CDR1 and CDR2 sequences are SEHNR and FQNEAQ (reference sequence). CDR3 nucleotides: TGTGCCAGCAGCTTAACACAGGTCCCAGGTTTATACGTC. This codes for CASSLTQVPGLYV.

In nucleotides, the CDR3 is TGTGCCAGCAGCGTAAGGGCAGGGAAATACGAGCAGTACTTC. It specifies CASSVRAGKYEQYF. V is TRBV9 and J is TRBJ2-7; D possibly corresponds to TRBD1 (5 bases). The CDR3 loop spans 14 amino acids. CDR1 is SGDLS and CDR2 is YYNGEE in the germline V gene. The V end was cut by 1 base, the J end by 4 bases, with 12 bases between.

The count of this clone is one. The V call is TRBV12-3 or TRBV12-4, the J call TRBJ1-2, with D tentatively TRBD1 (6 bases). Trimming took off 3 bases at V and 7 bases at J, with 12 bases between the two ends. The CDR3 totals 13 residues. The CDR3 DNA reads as TGTGCCAGCAGTTTCTCAGGGGCAGGTGGCTACACCTTC. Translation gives CASSFSGAGGYTF.

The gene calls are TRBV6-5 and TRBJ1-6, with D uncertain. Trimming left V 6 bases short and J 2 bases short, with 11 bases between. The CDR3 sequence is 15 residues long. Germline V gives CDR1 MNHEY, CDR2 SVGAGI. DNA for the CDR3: TGTGCCAGCAGCTCGACCGGGACCTATAATTCACCCCTCCACTTT. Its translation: CASSSTGTYNSPLHF.

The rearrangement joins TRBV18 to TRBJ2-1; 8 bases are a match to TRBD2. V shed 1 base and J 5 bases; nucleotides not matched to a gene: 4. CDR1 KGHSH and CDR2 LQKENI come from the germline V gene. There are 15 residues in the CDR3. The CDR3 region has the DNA TGTGCCAGCTCACCACTTAGCGGGGTAAACAATGAGCAGTTCTTC. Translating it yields CASSPLSGVNNEQFF.

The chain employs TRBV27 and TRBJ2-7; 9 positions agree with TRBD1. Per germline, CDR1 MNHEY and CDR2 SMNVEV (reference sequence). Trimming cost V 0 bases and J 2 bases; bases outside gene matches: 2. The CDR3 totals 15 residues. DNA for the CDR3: TGTGCCAGCAGTTTATCCGGGACAGGGACCTACGAGCAGTACTTC. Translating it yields CASSLSGTGTYEQYF.

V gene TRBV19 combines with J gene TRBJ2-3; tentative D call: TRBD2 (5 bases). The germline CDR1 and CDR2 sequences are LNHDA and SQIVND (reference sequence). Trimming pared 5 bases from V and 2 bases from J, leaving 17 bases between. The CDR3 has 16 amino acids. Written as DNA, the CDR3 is TGTGCCAGTAGTCGCGGCTTACAGCGGTACACAGATACGCAGTATTTT. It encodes CASSRGLQRYTDTQYF.

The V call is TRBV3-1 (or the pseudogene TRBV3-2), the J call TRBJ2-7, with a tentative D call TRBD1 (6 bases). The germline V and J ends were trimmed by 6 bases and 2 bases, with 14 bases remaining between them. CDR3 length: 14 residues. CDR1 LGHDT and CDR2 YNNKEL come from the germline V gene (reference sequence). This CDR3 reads CASRKARGTYEQYF. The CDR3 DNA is TGTGCCAGCAGAAAAGCAAGGGGGACCTACGAGCAGTACTTC.

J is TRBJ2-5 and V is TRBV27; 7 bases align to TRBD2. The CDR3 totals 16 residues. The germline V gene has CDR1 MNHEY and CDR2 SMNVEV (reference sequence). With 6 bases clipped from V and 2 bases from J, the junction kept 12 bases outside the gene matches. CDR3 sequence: CASSTERGGGQETQYF. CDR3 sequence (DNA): TGTGCCAGCAGCACGGAGCGGGGCGGCGGGCAAGAGACCCAGTACTTC.

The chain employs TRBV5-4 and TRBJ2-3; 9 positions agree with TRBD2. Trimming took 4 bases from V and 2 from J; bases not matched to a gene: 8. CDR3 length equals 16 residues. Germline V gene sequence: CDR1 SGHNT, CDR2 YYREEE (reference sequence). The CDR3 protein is CASSTLTSGATDTQYF. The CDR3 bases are TGTGCCAGCAGCACCCTGACTAGCGGAGCCACAGATACGCAGTATTTT.

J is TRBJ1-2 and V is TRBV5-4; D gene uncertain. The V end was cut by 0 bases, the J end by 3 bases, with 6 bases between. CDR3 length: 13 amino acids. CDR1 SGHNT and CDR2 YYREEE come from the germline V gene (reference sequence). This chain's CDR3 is CASSLGGDYGYTF. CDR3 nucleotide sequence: TGTGCCAGCAGCTTGGGCGGGGACTATGGCTACACCTTC.

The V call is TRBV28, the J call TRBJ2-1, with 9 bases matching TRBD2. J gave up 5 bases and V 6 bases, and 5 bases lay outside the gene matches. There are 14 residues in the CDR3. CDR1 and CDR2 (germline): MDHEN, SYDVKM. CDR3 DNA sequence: TGTGCCAGCAGAATAGCGGGGGCCCACAATGAGCAGTTCTTC. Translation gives CASRIAGAHNEQFF.

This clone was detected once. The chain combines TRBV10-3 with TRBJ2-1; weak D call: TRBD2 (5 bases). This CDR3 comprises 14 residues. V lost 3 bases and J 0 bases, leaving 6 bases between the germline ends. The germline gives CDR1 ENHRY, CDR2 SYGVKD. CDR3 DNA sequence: TGTGCCATCAGTGATGCGGGCTCCTACAATGAGCAGTTCTTC. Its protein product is CAISDAGSYNEQFF.

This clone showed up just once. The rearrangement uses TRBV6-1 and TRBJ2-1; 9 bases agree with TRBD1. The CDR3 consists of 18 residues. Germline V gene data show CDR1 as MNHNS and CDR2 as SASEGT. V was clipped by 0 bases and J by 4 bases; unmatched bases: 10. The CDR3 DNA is TGTGCCAGCAGTGAAGCTCTCACCTACGGGACAGGGTACAATGAGCAGTTCTTC. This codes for CASSEALTYGTGYNEQFF.

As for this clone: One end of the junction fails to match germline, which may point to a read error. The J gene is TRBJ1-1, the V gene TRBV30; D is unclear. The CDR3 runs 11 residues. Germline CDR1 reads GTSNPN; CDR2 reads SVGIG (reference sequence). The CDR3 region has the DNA TGTGCCTGGAGTATAAACAATGAAGCTTTCTTT. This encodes CAWSINNEAFF.

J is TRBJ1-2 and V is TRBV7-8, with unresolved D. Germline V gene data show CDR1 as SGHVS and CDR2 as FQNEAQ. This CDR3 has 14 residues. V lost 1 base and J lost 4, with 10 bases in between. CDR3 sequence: CASSLVGTFYGYTF. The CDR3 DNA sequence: TGTGCCAGCAGCTTAGTGGGCACATTCTATGGCTACACCTTC.

The DNA for the CDR3 is TGTGCCAGCAGCTTGCAGGGCCCGGGCACTGAAGCTTTCTTT. Translated, it gives CASSLQGPGTEAFF. V is TRBV7-2 and J is TRBJ1-1; perhaps TRBD1 as D (5 bases). V lost 3 bases, J lost 4 bases, and 12 bases lay in between. Per germline, CDR1 SGHTA and CDR2 FQGNSA. This CDR3 contains 14 residues.

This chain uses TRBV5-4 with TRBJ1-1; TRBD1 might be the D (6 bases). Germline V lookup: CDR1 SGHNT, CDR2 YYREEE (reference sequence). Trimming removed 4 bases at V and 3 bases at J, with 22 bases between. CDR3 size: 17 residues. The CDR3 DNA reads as TGTGCCAGCAGCCTCGGGGGGGGCAGGGGACCCGACACTGAAGCTTTCTTT. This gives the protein CASSLGGGRGPDTEAFF. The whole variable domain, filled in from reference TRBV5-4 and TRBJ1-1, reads ETGVTQSPTHLIKTRGQQVTLRCSSQSGHNTVSWYQQALGQGPQFIFQYYREEENGRGNFPPRFSGLQFPNYSSELNVNALELDDSALYLCASSLGGGRGPDTEAFFGQGTRLTVV.

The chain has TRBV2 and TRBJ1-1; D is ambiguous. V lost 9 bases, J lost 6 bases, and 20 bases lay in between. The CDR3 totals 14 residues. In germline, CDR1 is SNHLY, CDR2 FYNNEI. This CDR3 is CASKRAQLSAEAFF. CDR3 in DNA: TGTGCCAGTAAGAGGGCTCAACTCTCCGCTGAAGCTTTCTTT.

The CDR3 DNA is TGTGCCATCAGTGGGACAGCTCCGAACACCGGGGAGCTGTTTTTT. Encoded protein: CAISGTAPNTGELFF. This rearrangement joins TRBV10-3 to TRBJ2-2, with a possible D match to TRBD1 (6 bases). Germline V lookup: CDR1 ENHRY, CDR2 SYGVKD. The V end lost 4 bases, the J end lost 0 bases, and 9 bases lay between the germline ends. The CDR3 spans 15 residues.

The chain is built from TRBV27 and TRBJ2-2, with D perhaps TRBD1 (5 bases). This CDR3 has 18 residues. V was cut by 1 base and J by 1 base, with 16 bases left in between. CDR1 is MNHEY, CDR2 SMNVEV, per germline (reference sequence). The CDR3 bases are TGTGCCAGCAGTTTATTCCCCCCTCGACAGATGAACACCGGGGAGCTGTTTTTT. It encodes CASSLFPPRQMNTGELFF.

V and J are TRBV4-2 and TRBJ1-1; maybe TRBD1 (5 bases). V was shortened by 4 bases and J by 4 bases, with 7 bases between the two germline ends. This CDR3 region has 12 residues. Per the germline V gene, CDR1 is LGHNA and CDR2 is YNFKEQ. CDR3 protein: CASSPGLTEAFF. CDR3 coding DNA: TGTGCCAGCAGCCCAGGGCTCACTGAAGCTTTCTTT.